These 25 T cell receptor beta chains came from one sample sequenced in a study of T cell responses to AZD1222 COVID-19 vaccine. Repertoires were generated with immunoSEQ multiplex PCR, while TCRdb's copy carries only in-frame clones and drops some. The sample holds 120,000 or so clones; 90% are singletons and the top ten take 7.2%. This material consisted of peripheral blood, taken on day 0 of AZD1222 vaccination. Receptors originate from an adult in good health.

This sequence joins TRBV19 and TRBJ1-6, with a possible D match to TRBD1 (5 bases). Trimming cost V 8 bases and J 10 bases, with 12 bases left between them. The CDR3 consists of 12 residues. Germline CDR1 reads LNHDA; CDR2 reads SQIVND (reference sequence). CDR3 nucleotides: TGTGCCAGTTCGGCAGGGTCATCACCCCTCCACTTT. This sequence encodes CASSAGSSPLHF.

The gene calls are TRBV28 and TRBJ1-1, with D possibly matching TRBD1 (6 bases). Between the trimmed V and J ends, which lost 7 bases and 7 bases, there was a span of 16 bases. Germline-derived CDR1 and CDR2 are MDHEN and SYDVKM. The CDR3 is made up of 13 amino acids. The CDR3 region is CASTLGRTVEAFF. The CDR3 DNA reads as TGTGCCAGCACCTTAGGACGGACAGTTGAAGCTTTCTTT.

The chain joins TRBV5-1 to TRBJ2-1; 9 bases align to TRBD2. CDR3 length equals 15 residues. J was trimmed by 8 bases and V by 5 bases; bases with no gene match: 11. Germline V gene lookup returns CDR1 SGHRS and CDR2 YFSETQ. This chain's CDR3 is CASSLGLAIWDEQFF. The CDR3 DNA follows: TGCGCCAGCAGTTTAGGACTAGCGATCTGGGATGAGCAGTTCTTC.

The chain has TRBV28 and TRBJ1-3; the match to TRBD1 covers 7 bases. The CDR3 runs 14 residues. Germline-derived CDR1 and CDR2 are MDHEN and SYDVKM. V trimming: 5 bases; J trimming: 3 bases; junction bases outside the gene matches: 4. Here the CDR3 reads CASSRQGDGNTIYF. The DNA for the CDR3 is TGTGCCAGCAGTAGACAGGGTGATGGAAACACCATATATTTT.

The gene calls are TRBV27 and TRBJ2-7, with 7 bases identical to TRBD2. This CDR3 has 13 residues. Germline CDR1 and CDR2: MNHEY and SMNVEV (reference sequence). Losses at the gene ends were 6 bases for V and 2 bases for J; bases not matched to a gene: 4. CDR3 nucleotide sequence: TGTGCCAGCAGCCGGGGGACTACCTACGAGCAGTACTTC. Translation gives CASSRGTTYEQYF.

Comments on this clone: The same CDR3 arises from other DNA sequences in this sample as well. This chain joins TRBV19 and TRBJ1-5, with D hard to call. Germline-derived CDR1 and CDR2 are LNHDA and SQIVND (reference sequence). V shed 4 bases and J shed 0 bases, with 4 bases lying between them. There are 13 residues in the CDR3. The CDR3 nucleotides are TGTGCCAGTAGTAAAGGTAGCAATCAGCCCCAGCATTTT. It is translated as CASSKGSNQPQHF.

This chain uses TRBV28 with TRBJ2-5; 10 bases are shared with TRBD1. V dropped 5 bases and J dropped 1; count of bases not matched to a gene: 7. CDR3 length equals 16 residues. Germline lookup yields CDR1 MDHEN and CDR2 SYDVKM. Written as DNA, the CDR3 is TGTGCCAGCAGTCCCGCCGGGACAGGGGTCCAAGAGACCCAGTACTTC. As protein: CASSPAGTGVQETQYF.

The CDR3 DNA is TGCGCCAGCAGCCCTGCCGGGACAGGGGGTGAAAAACTGTTTTTT. Translated, it gives CASSPAGTGGEKLFF. The rearrangement links TRBV5-1 to TRBJ1-4; TRBD1 aligns across 11 bases. The trim removed 4 bases at V and 7 bases at J, leaving 6 bases unmatched. The CDR3 has 15 residues. From germline, CDR1 is SGHRS and CDR2 YFSETQ.

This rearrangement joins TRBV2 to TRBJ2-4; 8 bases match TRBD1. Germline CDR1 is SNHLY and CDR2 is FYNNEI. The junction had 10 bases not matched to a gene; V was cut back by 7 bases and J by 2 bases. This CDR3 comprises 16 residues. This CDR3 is CASIERTGNTKNIQYF. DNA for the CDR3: TGTGCCAGCATCGAAAGGACAGGGAATACCAAAAACATTCAGTACTTC.

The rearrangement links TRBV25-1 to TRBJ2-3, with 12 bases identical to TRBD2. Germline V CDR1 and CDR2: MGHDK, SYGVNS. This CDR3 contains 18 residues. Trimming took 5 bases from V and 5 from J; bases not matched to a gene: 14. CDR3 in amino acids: CASSSLAGGPGGGDTQYF. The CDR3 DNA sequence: TGTGCCAGCAGTTCCCTAGCGGGAGGGCCAGGGGGAGGAGATACGCAGTATTTT.

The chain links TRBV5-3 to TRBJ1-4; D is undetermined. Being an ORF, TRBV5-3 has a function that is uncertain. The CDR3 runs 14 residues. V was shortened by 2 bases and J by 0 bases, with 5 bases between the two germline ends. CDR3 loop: CARSFRATNEKLFF. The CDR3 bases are TGTGCCAGAAGCTTCCGGGCAACTAATGAAAAACTGTTTTTT.

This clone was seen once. CDR3 nucleotide sequence: TGTGCCAGCAGGCAACAGGAGCCCTACGAGCAGTACTTC. It encodes CASRQQEPYEQYF. V usage is TRBV28 and J usage is TRBJ2-7; tentative D call: TRBD1 (5 bases). CDR1 and CDR2 (germline): MDHEN, SYDVKM. V was clipped by 6 bases and J by 2 bases, with 11 bases between them. This CDR3 has 13 amino acids.

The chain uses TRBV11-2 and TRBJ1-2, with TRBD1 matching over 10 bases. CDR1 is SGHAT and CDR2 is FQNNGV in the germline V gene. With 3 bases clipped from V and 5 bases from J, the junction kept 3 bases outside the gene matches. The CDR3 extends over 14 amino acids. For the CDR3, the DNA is TGTGCCAGCAGCTTGACAGGGGGCGAGTATGGCTACACCTTC. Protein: CASSLTGGEYGYTF.

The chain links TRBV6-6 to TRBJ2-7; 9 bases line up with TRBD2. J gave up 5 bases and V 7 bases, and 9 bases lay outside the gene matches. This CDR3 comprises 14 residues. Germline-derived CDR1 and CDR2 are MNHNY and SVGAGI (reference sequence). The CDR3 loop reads CASTHGVAGDEQYF. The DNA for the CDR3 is TGTGCCAGCACCCACGGGGTAGCGGGAGACGAGCAGTACTTC.

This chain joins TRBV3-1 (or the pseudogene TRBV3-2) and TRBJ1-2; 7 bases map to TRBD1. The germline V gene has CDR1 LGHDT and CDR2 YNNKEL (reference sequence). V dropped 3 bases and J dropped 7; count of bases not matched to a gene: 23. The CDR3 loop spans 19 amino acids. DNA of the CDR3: TGTGCCAGCAGCCATCGTAAGCGTAGTAAGGCTGGGACAGATCTTGGCTACACCTTC. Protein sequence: CASSHRKRSKAGTDLGYTF.

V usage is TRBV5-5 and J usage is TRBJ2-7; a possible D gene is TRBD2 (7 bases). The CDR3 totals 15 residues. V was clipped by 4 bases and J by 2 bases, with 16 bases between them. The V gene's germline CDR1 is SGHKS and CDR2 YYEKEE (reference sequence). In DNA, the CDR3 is TGTGCCAGCAGCGAGAAAGGGGGGGTAGCCTACGAGCAGTACTTC. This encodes CASSEKGGVAYEQYF.

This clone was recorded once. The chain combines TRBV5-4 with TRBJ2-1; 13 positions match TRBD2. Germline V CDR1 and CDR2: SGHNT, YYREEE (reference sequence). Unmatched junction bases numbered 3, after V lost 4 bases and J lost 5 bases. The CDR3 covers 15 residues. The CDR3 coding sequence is TGTGCCAGCAGCCGCGGACTAGCGGGAGACAATGAGCAGTTCTTC. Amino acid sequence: CASSRGLAGDNEQFF.

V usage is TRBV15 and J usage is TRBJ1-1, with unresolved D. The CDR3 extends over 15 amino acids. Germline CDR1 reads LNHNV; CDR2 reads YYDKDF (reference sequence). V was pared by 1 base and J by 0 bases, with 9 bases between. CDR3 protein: CATSRGKGMNTEAFF. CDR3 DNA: TGTGCCACCAGCAGAGGAAAGGGCATGAACACTGAAGCTTTCTTT.

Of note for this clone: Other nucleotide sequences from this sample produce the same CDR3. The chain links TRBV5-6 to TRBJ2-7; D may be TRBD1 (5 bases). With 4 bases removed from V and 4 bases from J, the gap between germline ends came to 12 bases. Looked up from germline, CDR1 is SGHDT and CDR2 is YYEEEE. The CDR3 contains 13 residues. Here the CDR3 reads CASSPGRGYEQYF. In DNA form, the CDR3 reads TGTGCCAGCAGCCCCGGTAGGGGTTACGAGCAGTACTTC.

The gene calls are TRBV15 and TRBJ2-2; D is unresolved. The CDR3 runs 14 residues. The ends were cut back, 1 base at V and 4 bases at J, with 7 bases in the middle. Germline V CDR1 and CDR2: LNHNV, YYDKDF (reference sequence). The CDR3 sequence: CATSRVSPTGELFF. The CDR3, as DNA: TGTGCCACCAGCAGAGTGAGCCCCACCGGGGAGCTGTTTTTT.

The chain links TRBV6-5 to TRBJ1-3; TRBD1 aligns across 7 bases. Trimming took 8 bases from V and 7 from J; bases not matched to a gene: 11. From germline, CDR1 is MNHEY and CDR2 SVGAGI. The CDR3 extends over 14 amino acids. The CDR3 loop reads CASVDRVKSNTIYF. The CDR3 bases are TGTGCCAGCGTAGACAGGGTAAAATCGAACACCATATATTTT.

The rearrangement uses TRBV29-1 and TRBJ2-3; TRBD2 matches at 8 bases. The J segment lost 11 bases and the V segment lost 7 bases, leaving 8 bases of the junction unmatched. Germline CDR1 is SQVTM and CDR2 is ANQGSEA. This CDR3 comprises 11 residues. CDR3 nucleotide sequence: TGCAGCGGTCGGACTAGCAGGTTGCAGTATTTT. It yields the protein CSGRTSRLQYF.

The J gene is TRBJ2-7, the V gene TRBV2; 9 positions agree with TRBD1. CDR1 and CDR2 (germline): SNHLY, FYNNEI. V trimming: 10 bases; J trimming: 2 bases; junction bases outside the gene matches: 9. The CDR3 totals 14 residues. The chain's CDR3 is CATQGGQGTYEQYF. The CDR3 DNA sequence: TGTGCCACCCAGGGGGGACAGGGAACCTACGAGCAGTACTTC.

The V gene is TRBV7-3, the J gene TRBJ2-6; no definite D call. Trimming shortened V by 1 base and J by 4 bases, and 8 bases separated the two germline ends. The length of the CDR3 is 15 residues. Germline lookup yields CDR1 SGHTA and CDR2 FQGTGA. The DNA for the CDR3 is TGTGCCAGCAGCTTAAACCCGGCAGGGGCCAACGTCCTGACTTTC. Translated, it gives CASSLNPAGANVLTF.

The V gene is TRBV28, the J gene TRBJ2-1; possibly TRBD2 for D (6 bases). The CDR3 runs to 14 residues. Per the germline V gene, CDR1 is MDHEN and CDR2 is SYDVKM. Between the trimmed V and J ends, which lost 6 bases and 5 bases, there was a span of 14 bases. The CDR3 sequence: CASRRGLGNNEQFF. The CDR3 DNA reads TGTGCCAGCAGGCGGGGTCTAGGGAACAATGAGCAGTTCTTC.